The text below deals with one TCR beta chain. Original processing methods: Estimation of nucleated cell counts was performed using reference gene primer amplification. The data were produced by immunoSEQ multiplex PCR, yet TCRdb's version contains in-frame clones alone and is incomplete. The V and J calls and the clone size are those of that table, but D and trimming were determined from the DNA. Seen here are about 68,000 clones, about 85% observed once, and the top ten hold about 3.4%. This sample stems from a study of blood T cell repertoires in COVID-19. Study-level information: Acute-phase and convalescent COVID-19 samples originated in the United States, Italy and Spain. PBMCs, B-cell-depleted T cells, or T cells were the source of the cDNA or gDNA that made up the material.

Followed longitudinally, the Seattle patients had been enrolled during active infection. Germline-derived CDR1 and CDR2 are GTSNPN and SVGIG (reference sequence). With 3 bases clipped from V and 6 bases from J, the junction kept 5 bases outside the gene matches. The CDR3 is 14 amino acids. The source is a woman between 50 and 59 years old with COVID-19, enrolled during active disease. Sequences were obtained from peripheral blood. The gene calls are TRBV30 and TRBJ2-1, with TRBD2 matching 10 bases. For the CDR3, the DNA is TGTGCCTGGAGACCCGGACTAGCGGTCAATGAGCAGTTCTTC. It encodes CAWRPGLAVNEQFF. The full variable domain, completed using reference TRBV30 and TRBJ2-1, is SQTIHQWPATLVQPVGSPLSLECTVEGTSNPNLYWYRQAAGRGLQLLFYSVGIGQISSEVPQNLSASRPQDRQFILSSKKLLLSDSGFYLCAWRPGLAVNEQFFGPGTRLTVL.